The entry below describes one TCR beta chain. Antigen unknown. The assay was immunoSEQ multiplex PCR, and TCRdb's table has in-frame clones only and misses some. The sample contains more than 120,000 clones, roughly 92% of which appear only once. This entry comes from a study of T cell responses to AZD1222 COVID-19 vaccine. Study-level findings and limits: Donors were chiefly white British, with a greater number of females, and clonal diversity was perhaps underestimated. AZD1222 recipients seropositive at baseline numbered only five to seven. Distributed over spike, vaccine-associated CD4 TCRs predominated at 160-218 and 743-854. Spike-specific TCR breadth and depth grew following two AZD1222 doses.

CDR3 length: 15 residues. Trimming removed 1 base at V and 6 bases at J, with 9 bases between. Germline CDR1 reads KGHDR; CDR2 reads SFDVKD. The starting material was peripheral blood, obtained 28 days after the second AZD1222 dose. The origin of this receptor is an adult who received the AZD1222 COVID-19 vaccine. The genes are TRBV24-1 and TRBJ1-6, with D uncertain. CDR3 protein: CATSDLGRFNSPLHF. As DNA, the CDR3 is TGTGCCACCAGTGATTTAGGCCGGTTTAATTCACCCCTCCACTTT.